This TCR beta chain was identified during a study of shared clonotypes between healthy human individuals. Clones were sequenced by immunoSEQ multiplex PCR, and TCRdb holds only the in-frame ones, with some missing. The sample consists of under 2.5 million clones, around 93% of them appearing once. This clone came up a few times. The length of the CDR3 is 18 residues. CDR1 is SGHNT, CDR2 YYREEE, per germline (reference sequence). V lost 3 bases, J lost 3 bases, and 24 bases lay in between. The chain combines TRBV5-4 with TRBJ1-1; a weak D match, TRBD1 (5 bases). The source material was naive CD4+ T cells from PBMCs. Subset indicated: CD45RA+ positively selected. The TCR originated in a man aged 18 to 29 in good health. Some clones in this sample may be carry-over from other donors' samples. CDR3 DNA: TGTGCCAGCAGCTCATGGCTGTCGGGGGGTTGGGTGTACACTGAAGCTTTCTTT. Translating gives CASSSWLSGGWVYTEAFF.